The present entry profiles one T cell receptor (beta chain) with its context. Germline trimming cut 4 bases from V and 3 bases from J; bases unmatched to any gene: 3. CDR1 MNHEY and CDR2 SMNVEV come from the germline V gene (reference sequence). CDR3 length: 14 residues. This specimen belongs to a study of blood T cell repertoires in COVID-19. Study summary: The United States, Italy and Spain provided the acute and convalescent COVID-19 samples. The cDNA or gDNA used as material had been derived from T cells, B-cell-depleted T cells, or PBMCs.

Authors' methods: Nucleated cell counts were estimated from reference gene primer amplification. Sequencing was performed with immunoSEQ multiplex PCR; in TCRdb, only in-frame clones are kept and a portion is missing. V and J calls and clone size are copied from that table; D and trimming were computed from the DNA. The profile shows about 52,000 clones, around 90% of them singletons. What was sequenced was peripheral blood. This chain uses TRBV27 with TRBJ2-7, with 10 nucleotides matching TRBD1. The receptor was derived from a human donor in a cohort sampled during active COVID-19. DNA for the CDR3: TGTGCCAGCAGTTCCGACAGGGGGCACTACGAGCAGTACTTC. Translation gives CASSSDRGHYEQYF.